This T cell receptor (beta chain) originates from a study of blood T cell repertoires in COVID-19. Across the study: From the United States, Italy and Spain came samples of acute and convalescent COVID-19. The analysed material was cDNA or gDNA that came from T cells, B-cell-depleted T cells, or PBMCs.

The CDR3 totals 15 residues. As processed by the authors: Using reference gene primer amplification, nucleated cell counts were estimated. Sequencing was performed with immunoSEQ multiplex PCR; in TCRdb, only in-frame clones are kept and a portion is missing. That table gives V, J and clone size, and the DNA gave D and trimming. Here the sample spans about 220,000 clones, less than 85% being singletons. V and J are TRBV21-1 and TRBJ1-4. TRBV21-1 has pseudogene status. Sequenced sample: peripheral blood. The TCR comes from an older woman with acute or convalescent COVID-19. CDR3 residues: CASSKGSGRNEKLFF. The DNA for the CDR3 is TGTGCCAGCAGCAAAGGCAGCGGGCGAAATGAAAAACTGTTTTTT.